This T cell receptor (beta chain) was sequenced for a study of CD8+ T cells in alopecia areata. Study-wide context: Treated patients' severity was scored by percentage of affected scalp area. Findings and caveats of the study: Normal scalp had lower clonality than lesional scalp, with alopecia totalis/universalis lesions showing this most strongly.

The sample's treatment: oral pan-JAK inhibitor, 5-10 mg twice daily. This clone was recorded a few times. Its antigen is currently unknown. This CDR3 has 17 residues. Germline-derived CDR1 and CDR2 are SQVTM and ANQGSEA. Trimming at V came to 4 bases and at J to 2 bases, leaving 10 bases not matched to a gene. RNA extraction and reverse transcription yielded cDNA as sequencing template. Using immunoSEQ multiplex PCR, the repertoire was profiled, and TCRdb retains in-frame clones only, with some absent. The table has 200,000 to 250,000 clones, 55% to 70% seen once. The material sequenced was CD4+ T cells sorted from blood, taken at week 4, from a patient treated with tofacitinib. The rearrangement uses TRBV29-1 and TRBJ2-5, with TRBD2 matching 13 bases. The receptor was derived from a human donor with alopecia areata. CDR3 sequence: CSVVPRLAGGPQETQYF. CDR3 DNA: TGCAGCGTTGTTCCCCGACTAGCGGGGGGCCCTCAAGAGACCCAGTACTTC.